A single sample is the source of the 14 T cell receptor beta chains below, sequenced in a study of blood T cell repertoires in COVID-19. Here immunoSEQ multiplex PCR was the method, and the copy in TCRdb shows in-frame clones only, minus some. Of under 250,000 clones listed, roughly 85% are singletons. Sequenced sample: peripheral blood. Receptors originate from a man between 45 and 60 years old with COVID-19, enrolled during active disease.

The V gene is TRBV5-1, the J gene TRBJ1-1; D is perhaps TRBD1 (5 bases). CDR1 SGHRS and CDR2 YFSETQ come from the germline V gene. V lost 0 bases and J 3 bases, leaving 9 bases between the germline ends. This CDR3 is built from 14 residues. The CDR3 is CASSLAGGDTEAFF. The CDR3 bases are TGCGCCAGCAGCTTGGCCGGAGGGGACACTGAAGCTTTCTTT.

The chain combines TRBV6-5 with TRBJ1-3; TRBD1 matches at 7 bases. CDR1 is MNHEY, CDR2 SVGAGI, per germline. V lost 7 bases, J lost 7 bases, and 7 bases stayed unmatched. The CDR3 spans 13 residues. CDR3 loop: CASIRDRANTIYF. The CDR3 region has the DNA TGTGCCAGCATCAGAGACAGGGCCAACACCATATATTTT.

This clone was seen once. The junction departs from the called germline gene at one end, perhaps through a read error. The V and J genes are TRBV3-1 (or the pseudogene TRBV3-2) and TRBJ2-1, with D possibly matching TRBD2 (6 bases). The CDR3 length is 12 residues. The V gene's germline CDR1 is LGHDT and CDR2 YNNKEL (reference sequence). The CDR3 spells CASSPTGGMGLF. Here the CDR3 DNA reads TGTGCCAGCAGCCCGACCGGCGGGATGGGACTCTTC.

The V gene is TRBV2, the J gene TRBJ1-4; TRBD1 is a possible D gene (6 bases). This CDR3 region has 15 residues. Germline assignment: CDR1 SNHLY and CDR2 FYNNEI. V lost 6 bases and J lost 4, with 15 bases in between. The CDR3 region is CASRQRTAVNEKLFF. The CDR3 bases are TGTGCCAGCAGGCAAAGGACAGCGGTTAATGAAAAACTGTTTTTT.

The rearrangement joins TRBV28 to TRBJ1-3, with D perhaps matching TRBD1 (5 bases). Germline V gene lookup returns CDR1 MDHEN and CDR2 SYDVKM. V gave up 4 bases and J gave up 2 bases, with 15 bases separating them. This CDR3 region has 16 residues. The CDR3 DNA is TGTGCCAGCAGTTCCCCGTCCCAGGGAACTGGAAACACCATATATTTT. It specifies CASSSPSQGTGNTIYF.

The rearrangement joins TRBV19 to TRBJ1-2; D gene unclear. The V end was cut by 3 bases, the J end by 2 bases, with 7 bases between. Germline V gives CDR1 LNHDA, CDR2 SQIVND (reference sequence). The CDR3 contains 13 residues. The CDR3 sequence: CASSIQANYGYTF. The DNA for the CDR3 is TGTGCCAGTAGTATTCAGGCCAACTATGGCTACACCTTC. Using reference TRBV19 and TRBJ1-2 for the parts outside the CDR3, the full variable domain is DGGITQSPKYLFRKEGQNVTLSCEQNLNHDAMYWYRQDPGQGLRLIYYSQIVNDFQKGDIAEGYSVSREKKESFPLTVTSAQKNPTAFYLCASSIQANYGYTFGSGTRLTVV.

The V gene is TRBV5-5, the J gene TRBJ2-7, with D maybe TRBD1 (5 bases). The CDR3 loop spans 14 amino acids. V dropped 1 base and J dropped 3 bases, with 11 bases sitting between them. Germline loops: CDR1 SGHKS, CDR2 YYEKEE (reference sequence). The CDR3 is CASSLQGAGYEQYF. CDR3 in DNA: TGTGCCAGCAGCTTGCAAGGGGCTGGCTACGAGCAGTACTTC.

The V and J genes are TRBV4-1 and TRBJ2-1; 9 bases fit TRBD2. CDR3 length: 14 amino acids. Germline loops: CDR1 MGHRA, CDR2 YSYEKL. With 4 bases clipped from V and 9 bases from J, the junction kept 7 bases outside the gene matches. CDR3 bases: TGCGCCAGCAGCCTAATGGGACTAGCTGGTGAGCAGTTCTTC. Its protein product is CASSLMGLAGEQFF.

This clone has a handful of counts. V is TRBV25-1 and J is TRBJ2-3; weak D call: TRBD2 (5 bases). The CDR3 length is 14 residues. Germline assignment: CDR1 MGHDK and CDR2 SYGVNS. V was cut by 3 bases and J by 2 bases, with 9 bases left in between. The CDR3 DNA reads TGTGCCAGCAGTGATAGAGGGTCCACAGATACGCAGTATTTT. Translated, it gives CASSDRGSTDTQYF.

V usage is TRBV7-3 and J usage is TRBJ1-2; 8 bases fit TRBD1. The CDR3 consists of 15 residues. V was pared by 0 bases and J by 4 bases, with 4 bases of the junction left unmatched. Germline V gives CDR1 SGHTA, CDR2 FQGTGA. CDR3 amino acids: CASSLTGQDRYGYTF. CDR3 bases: TGTGCCAGCAGCTTAACGGGACAGGACCGCTATGGCTACACCTTC.

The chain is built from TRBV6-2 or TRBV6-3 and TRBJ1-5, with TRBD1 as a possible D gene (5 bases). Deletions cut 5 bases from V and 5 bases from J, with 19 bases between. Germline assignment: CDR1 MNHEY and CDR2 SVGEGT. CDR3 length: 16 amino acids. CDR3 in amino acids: CASSQMGLGVDQPQHF. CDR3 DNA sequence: TGTGCCAGCAGTCAGATGGGACTGGGAGTAGATCAGCCCCAGCATTTT.

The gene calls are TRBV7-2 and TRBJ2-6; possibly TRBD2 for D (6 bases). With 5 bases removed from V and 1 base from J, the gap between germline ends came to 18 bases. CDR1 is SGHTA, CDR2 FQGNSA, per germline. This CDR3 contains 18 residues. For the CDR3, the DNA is TGTGCCAGCAGCACCCGGGTGGGGGGAGCATCTGGGGCCAACGTCCTGACTTTC. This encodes CASSTRVGGASGANVLTF.

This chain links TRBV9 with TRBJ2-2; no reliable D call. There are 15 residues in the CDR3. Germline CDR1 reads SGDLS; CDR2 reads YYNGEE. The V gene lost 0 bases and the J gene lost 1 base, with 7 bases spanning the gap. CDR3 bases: TGTGCCAGCAGCGTAGATCACTTGAACACCGGGGAGCTGTTTTTT. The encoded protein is CASSVDHLNTGELFF.

CDR3 nucleotides: TGTGCCAGCAGTGAAGTGGGTGACTTCTCTGGAAACACCATATATTTT. Translating it yields CASSEVGDFSGNTIYF. This chain connects TRBV6-1 to TRBJ1-3; no clear D gene. The CDR3 covers 16 residues. Germline V gives CDR1 MNHNS, CDR2 SASEGT. V lost 1 base, J lost 0 bases, and 10 bases lay in between.